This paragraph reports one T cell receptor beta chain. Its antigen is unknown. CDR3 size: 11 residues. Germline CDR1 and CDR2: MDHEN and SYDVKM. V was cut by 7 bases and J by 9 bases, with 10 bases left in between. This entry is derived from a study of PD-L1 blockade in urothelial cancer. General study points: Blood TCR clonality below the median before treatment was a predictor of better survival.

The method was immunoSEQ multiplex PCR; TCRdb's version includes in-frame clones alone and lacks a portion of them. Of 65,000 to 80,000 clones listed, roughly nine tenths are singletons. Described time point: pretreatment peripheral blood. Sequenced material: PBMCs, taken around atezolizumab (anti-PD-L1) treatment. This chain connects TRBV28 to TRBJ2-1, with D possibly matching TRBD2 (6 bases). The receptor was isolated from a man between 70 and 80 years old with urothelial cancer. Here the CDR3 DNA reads TGTGCCAGCACCTTGGGGGGTGAGCAGTTCTTC. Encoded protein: CASTLGGEQFF.